A single sample gave rise to the 14 T cell receptor beta chains below, sequenced in a study of cytotoxic CD8 clonotypes in ibrutinib-treated CLL. Using immunoSEQ multiplex PCR, the repertoire was profiled, and TCRdb retains in-frame clones only, with some absent. Of about 160,000 clones listed, around nine tenths are singletons. Source: PBMCs, taken at disease progression, from a patient treated with ibrutinib. Receptors originate from a human donor with chronic lymphocytic leukemia.

This chain connects TRBV5-1 to TRBJ1-5, with a tentative D call TRBD1 (5 bases). The CDR3 is 14 residues long. Germline V gene sequence: CDR1 SGHRS, CDR2 YFSETQ. V dropped 4 bases and J dropped 4 bases, with 12 bases sitting between them. The CDR3 nucleotides are TGCGCCAGCAGCGCATCAGGGATGAATCAGCCCCAGCATTTT. Translation: CASSASGMNQPQHF.

The rearrangement uses TRBV7-9 and TRBJ2-1; D is possibly TRBD1 or TRBD2 (5 bases each). This CDR3 has 12 residues. Germline V gives CDR1 SEHNR, CDR2 FQNEAQ (reference sequence). Trimming took 7 bases from V and 9 from J, leaving 13 bases between them. CDR3 region: CASNIGAREQFF. CDR3 coding DNA: TGTGCCAGCAACATCGGGGCTCGTGAGCAGTTCTTC. Drawing the rest from reference TRBV7-9 and TRBJ2-1, the complete variable domain is DTGVSQNPRHKITKRGQNVTFRCDPISEHNRLYWYRQTLGQGPEFLTYFQNEAQLEKSRLLSDRFSAERPKGSFSTLEIQRTEQGDSAMYLCASNIGAREQFFGPGTRLTVL.

The V call is TRBV18, the J call TRBJ2-2, with D possibly being TRBD1 (5 bases). The V end lost 4 bases, the J end lost 3 bases, and 15 bases lay between the germline ends. The CDR3 is 16 amino acids. Germline loops: CDR1 KGHSH, CDR2 LQKENI. In DNA, the CDR3 is TGTGCCAGCTCACTACAGGCCCGGATGGACACCGGGGAGCTGTTTTTT. This encodes CASSLQARMDTGELFF.

The chain is built from TRBV6-5 and TRBJ2-7, with D hard to call. Germline assignment: CDR1 MNHEY and CDR2 SVGAGI. V shed 0 bases and J shed 0 bases, with 6 bases lying between them. This CDR3 has 14 amino acids. CDR3 bases: TGTGCCAGCAGTTACTCTCCACGCTCCTACGAGCAGTACTTC. Its protein is CASSYSPRSYEQYF.

The V and J genes are TRBV7-9 and TRBJ1-1; 7 nucleotides match TRBD1. Germline loops: CDR1 SEHNR, CDR2 FQNEAQ (reference sequence). V dropped 3 bases and J dropped 0; count of bases not matched to a gene: 4. CDR3 length: 15 amino acids. The CDR3 DNA is TGTGCCAGCAGCTTGGTCACAGGGGTGAACACTGAAGCTTTCTTT. Amino acid sequence: CASSLVTGVNTEAFF.

The J gene is TRBJ2-3, the V gene TRBV27; TRBD2 aligns across 10 bases. The CDR3 consists of 15 residues. The trim removed 6 bases at V and 0 bases at J, leaving 3 bases unmatched. Germline CDR1 reads MNHEY; CDR2 reads SMNVEV (reference sequence). The chain's CDR3 is CASSQLAGSTDTQYF. The CDR3 DNA reads TGTGCCAGCAGCCAACTAGCGGGAAGCACAGATACGCAGTATTTT.

The chain has TRBV11-3 and TRBJ2-4, with TRBD2 matching over 11 bases. The junction had 5 bases not matched to a gene; V was cut back by 5 bases and J by 8 bases. The V gene's germline CDR1 is SGHNT and CDR2 YENEEA. This CDR3 has 14 residues. The CDR3 bases are TGTGCCAGCAGCGTAACTAGCGGGAGCTACATTCAGTACTTC. It codes for CASSVTSGSYIQYF. Combining the CDR3 with reference TRBV11-3 and TRBJ2-4 gives the whole variable domain EAGVVQSPRYKIIEKKQPVAFWCNPISGHNTLYWYLQNLGQGPELLIRYENEEAVDDSQLPKDRFSAERLKGVDSTLKIQPAELGDSAVYLCASSVTSGSYIQYFGAGTRLSVL.

This clone was counted a single time. The chain carries TRBV11-2 and TRBJ2-1, with 9 bases matching TRBD2. Germline CDR1 and CDR2: SGHAT and FQNNGV. The CDR3 covers 17 residues. Unmatched junction bases numbered 14, after V lost 3 bases and J lost 8 bases. The CDR3 reads CASSFEWAGGPRDEQFF. The CDR3 DNA reads TGTGCCAGCAGCTTCGAATGGGCGGGAGGGCCTCGCGATGAGCAGTTCTTC. The whole variable domain, remainder taken from reference TRBV11-2 and TRBJ2-1, is EAGVAQSPRYKIIEKRQSVAFWCNPISGHATLYWYQQILGQGPKLLIQFQNNGVVDDSQLPKDRFSAERLKGVDSTLKIQPAKLEDSAVYLCASSFEWAGGPRDEQFFGPGTRLTVL.

CDR3 residues: CSVKGQGDGEAFF. The CDR3 DNA reads as TGCAGCGTAAAGGGACAGGGGGACGGTGAAGCTTTCTTT. J is TRBJ1-1 and V is TRBV29-1; 11 positions agree with TRBD1. The CDR3 loop spans 13 amino acids. CDR1 and CDR2 (germline): SQVTM, ANQGSEA. The J segment lost 7 bases and the V segment lost 6 bases, leaving 7 bases of the junction unmatched.

The chain is built from TRBV6-5 and TRBJ2-7, with D possibly matching TRBD1 (6 bases). Trimming pared 4 bases from V and 9 bases from J, leaving 10 bases between. The CDR3 totals 11 residues. The germline CDR1 and CDR2 sequences are MNHEY and SVGAGI. DNA of the CDR3: TGTGCCAGCAGTTCTGGGACACGGCAGTACTTC. Its protein is CASSSGTRQYF.

The chain recombines TRBV7-6 with TRBJ2-7; 8 bases fit TRBD2. This CDR3 has 15 residues. Losses at the gene ends were 5 bases for V and 3 bases for J; bases not matched to a gene: 9. The germline V gene encodes CDR1 SGHVS and CDR2 FNYEAQ. The CDR3 nucleotides read TGTGCCAGCAGCCCACCGGGAGCGGGAGACTACGAGCAGTACTTC. Encoded protein: CASSPPGAGDYEQYF. Full variable domain (remainder filled in from reference TRBV7-6 and TRBJ2-7): GAGVSQSPRYKVTKRGQDVALRCDPISGHVSLYWYRQALGQGPEFLTYFNYEAQQDKSGLPNDRFSAERPEGSISTLTIQRTEQRDSAMYRCASSPPGAGDYEQYFGPGTRLTVT.

The chain uses TRBV7-8 and TRBJ1-5; D unresolved. In germline, CDR1 is SGHVS, CDR2 FQNEAQ. This CDR3 contains 17 residues. V lost 1 base to trimming and J lost 2 bases, with 15 bases between them. Written as DNA, the CDR3 is TGTGCCAGCAGCTTAGTCGGCCCACCTAGGGGCAATCAGCCCCAGCATTTT. This gives the protein CASSLVGPPRGNQPQHF.

The chain uses TRBV28 and TRBJ2-5; D uncertain. This CDR3 comprises 13 residues. V lost 5 bases to trimming and J lost 4 bases, with 11 bases between them. CDR1 MDHEN and CDR2 SYDVKM come from the germline V gene. CDR3 DNA: TGTGCCAGCAGTACGAACGGGCCAGAGACCCAGTACTTC. This translates into CASSTNGPETQYF.

The chain recombines TRBV7-2 with TRBJ1-4; 8 bases line up with TRBD1. V was clipped by 0 bases and J by 4 bases; unmatched bases: 7. Germline CDR1 reads SGHTA; CDR2 reads FQGNSA. CDR3 length: 17 amino acids. CDR3 nucleotides: TGTGCCAGCAGCTTAGCAGGGCAGGGGGCGAATAATGAAAAACTGTTTTTT. Translation gives CASSLAGQGANNEKLFF.